This T cell receptor beta chain is from a study of blood T cell repertoires in COVID-19. Looking at the study overall: COVID-19 samples collected from the United States, Italy and Spain covered acute and convalescent phases.

Method: immunoSEQ multiplex PCR; TCRdb's copy keeps in-frame clones and lacks some. The sample carries some 260,000 clones, around nine tenths recorded once. The ends lost 4 bases at V and 6 bases at J; junction bases unmatched: 8. CDR3 size: 18 residues. The germline V gene encodes CDR1 MNHEY and CDR2 SMNVEV (reference sequence). This clonotype was sampled from a woman between 35 and 50 years old who had recovered from COVID-19. The source material was peripheral blood. The chain is built from TRBV27 and TRBJ2-2; the match to TRBD2 covers 16 bases. The CDR3 DNA sequence: TGTGCCAGCAGTTCCTCTCCGGGACTAGCGGGAGGGGCCGGGGAGCTGTTTTTT. Protein sequence: CASSSSPGLAGGAGELFF.